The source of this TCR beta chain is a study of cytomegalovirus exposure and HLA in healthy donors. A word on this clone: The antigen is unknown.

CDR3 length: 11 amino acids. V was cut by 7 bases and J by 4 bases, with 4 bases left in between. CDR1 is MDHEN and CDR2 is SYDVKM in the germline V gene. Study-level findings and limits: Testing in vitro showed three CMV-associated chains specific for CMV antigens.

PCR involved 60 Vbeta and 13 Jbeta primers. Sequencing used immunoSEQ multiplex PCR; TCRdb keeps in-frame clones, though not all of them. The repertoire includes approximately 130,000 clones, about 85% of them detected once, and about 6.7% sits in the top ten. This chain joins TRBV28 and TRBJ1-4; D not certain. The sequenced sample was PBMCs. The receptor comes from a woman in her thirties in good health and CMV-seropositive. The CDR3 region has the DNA TGTGCCAGCATCCTTAATGAAAAACTGTTTTTT. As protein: CASILNEKLFF.